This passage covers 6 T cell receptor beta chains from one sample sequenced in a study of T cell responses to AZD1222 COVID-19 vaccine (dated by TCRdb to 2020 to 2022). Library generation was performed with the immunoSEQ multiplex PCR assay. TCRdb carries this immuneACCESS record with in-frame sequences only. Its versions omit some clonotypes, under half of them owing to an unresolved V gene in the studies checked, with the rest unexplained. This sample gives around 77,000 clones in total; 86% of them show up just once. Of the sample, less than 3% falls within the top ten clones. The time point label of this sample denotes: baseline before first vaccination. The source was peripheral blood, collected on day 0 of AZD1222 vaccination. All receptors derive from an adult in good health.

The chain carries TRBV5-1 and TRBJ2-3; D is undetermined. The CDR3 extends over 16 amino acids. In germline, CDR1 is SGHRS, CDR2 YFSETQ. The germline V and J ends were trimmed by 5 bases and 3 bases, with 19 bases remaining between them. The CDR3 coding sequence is TGCGCCAGCAGTCGACGGCCAGGTGGGGTGACAGATACGCAGTATTTT. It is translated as CASSRRPGGVTDTQYF.

The CDR3 region is CASSLLSGTPYEQYF. The CDR3 DNA reads TGTGCCAGCAGTTTATTATCCGGGACCCCCTACGAGCAGTACTTC. The chain couples TRBV27 to TRBJ2-7; either TRBD1 or TRBD2 may supply D (5 bases each). Between the trimmed V and J ends, which lost 1 base and 2 bases, there was a span of 12 bases. The CDR3 loop spans 15 amino acids. Germline V gives CDR1 MNHEY, CDR2 SMNVEV (reference sequence).

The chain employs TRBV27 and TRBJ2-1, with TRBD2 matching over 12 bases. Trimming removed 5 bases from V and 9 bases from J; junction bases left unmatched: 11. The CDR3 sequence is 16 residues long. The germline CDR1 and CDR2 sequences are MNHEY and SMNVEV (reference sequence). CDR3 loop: CASSELASGRAREQFF. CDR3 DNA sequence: TGTGCCAGCAGTGAATTAGCTAGCGGGAGGGCCCGTGAGCAGTTCTTC.

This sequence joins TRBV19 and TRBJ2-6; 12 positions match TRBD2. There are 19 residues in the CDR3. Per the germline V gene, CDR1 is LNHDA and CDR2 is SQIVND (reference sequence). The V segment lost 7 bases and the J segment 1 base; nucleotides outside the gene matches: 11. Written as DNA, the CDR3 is TGTGCCAGTATCGCTCCTCTAGCGGGGGGGCCATCTGGGGCCAACGTCCTGACTTTC. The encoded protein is CASIAPLAGGPSGANVLTF.

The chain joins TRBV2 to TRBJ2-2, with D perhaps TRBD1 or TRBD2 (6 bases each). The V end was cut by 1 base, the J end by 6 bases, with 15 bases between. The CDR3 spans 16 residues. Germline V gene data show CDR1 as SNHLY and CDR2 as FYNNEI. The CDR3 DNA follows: TGTGCCAGCAGTGAAGACGGGGGCCCTACCGCCGGGGAGCTGTTTTTT. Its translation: CASSEDGGPTAGELFF.

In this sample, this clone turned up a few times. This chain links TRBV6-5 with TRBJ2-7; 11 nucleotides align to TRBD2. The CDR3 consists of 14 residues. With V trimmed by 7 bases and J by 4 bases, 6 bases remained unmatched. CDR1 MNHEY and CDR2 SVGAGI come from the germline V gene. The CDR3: CASTRLAGPYEQYF. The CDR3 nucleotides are TGTGCCAGCACCCGACTAGCGGGGCCTTACGAGCAGTACTTC.